Shown below are 7 T cell receptor beta chains from a single sample sequenced in a study of beta chain features in type 1 diabetes (dated 2018 in TCRdb). Broader findings and caveats from the paper: A moderate but significant shortening of TCRB CDR3 length was observed in type 1 diabetes patients in all four CD4+ subsets.

Their cognate antigens are unknown. The method behind the library was the immunoSEQ multiplex PCR assay. All of the isolated RNA was reverse transcribed with the High Capacity cDNA Reverse Transcription Kit, so expressed TCRB transcripts were sequenced. TCRdb holds this immuneACCESS table with in-frame rearrangements only. Some clones are missing; in checked studies, unresolved V genes explain under half, and the rest has no known cause. This sample lists about 660,000 clones; more than 12% were detected once. The top ten constitute 0.03% to 0.04% of the sample. The sample consisted of naive CD4+ T cells from blood. Explained via the paper, the cell subset or site label denotes: true naive CD4+ T cells. The receptors come from a man younger than 35 with type 1 diabetes.

This clone was picked up a small number of times. The chain couples TRBV25-1 to TRBJ1-1; maybe TRBD1 (5 bases). Germline CDR1 is MGHDK and CDR2 is SYGVNS. The CDR3 is 14 amino acids. V was pared by 2 bases and J by 7 bases, with 14 bases between. Here the CDR3 DNA reads TGTGCCAGCAGTGAAGGCCGGGACGTAGTTGAAGCTTTCTTT. Translation gives CASSEGRDVVEAFF.

The chain has TRBV5-1 and TRBJ1-4; D uncertain. Between the trimmed V and J ends, which lost 1 base and 5 bases, there was a span of 15 bases. CDR3 length: 16 residues. Germline assignment: CDR1 SGHRS and CDR2 YFSETQ. The CDR3 sequence is CASSLPARAGNEKLFF. CDR3 sequence (DNA): TGCGCCAGCAGCTTGCCCGCTCGGGCGGGGAATGAAAAACTGTTTTTT.

The V and J genes are TRBV5-1 and TRBJ2-3, with D tentatively TRBD1 (5 bases). V lost 2 bases, J lost 1 base, and 5 bases lay in between. The V gene's germline CDR1 is SGHRS and CDR2 YFSETQ. This CDR3 has 13 amino acids. The DNA of the CDR3 is TGCGCCAGCAGCTTCAGGGGCACAGATACGCAGTATTTT. It codes for CASSFRGTDTQYF.

The chain is built from TRBV25-1 and TRBJ2-5, with D possibly being TRBD1 (6 bases). V lost 2 bases, J lost 4 bases, and 14 bases lay in between. Germline CDR1 is MGHDK and CDR2 is SYGVNS. CDR3 length: 15 residues. The CDR3 nucleotides read TGTGCCAGCAGTGAAGCAGGGGCAGGGAGAGAGACCCAGTACTTC. Protein: CASSEAGAGRETQYF. The complete variable domain, with remaining parts taken from reference TRBV25-1 and TRBJ2-5, reads EADIYQTPRYLVIGTGKKITLECSQTMGHDKMYWYQQDPGMELHLIHYSYGVNSTEKGDLSSESTVSRIRTEHFPLTLESARPSHTSQYLCASSEAGAGRETQYFGPGTRLLVL.

The genes are TRBV7-9 and TRBJ1-4; D may be TRBD1 (5 bases). Trimming took off 1 base at V and 4 bases at J, with 10 bases between the two ends. The CDR3 covers 15 residues. The V gene's germline CDR1 is SEHNR and CDR2 FQNEAQ (reference sequence). The CDR3 protein is CASSLEDRVNEKLFF. CDR3 coding DNA: TGTGCCAGCAGCTTAGAAGACAGAGTTAATGAAAAACTGTTTTTT.

The chain uses TRBV27 and TRBJ2-7; no definite D call. The germline V gene has CDR1 MNHEY and CDR2 SMNVEV (reference sequence). The CDR3 is 10 residues long. Trimming took off 11 bases at V and 3 bases at J, with 8 bases between the two ends. CDR3 DNA sequence: TGTGCCGTCGGAATCTACGAGCAGTACTTC. Protein: CAVGIYEQYF.

This clone has just a few counts. This rearrangement joins TRBV29-1 to TRBJ2-5, with a possible D match to TRBD1 (5 bases). This CDR3 is 12 amino acids long. The germline gives CDR1 SQVTM, CDR2 ANQGSEA. Trimming cost V 5 bases and J 4 bases, with 11 bases left between them. CDR3 in amino acids: CSVLGQGETQYF. Here the CDR3 DNA reads TGCAGCGTTCTCGGACAAGGAGAGACCCAGTACTTC.